This record covers a single T cell receptor beta chain. CDR3 length: 12 amino acids. Trimming cost V 5 bases and J 6 bases; bases outside gene matches: 4. Germline CDR1 is KGHSH and CDR2 is LQKENI. Measured with immunoSEQ multiplex PCR; TCRdb has only the in-frame clones, and not every one. The top ten clones hold around 1.8% of a sample with approximately 25,000 clones, roughly 89% of them seen once. The record originates from a study of PD-1 blockade in classical Hodgkin lymphoma. All patients experienced relapse after autologous stem cell transplantation, and brentuximab vedotin exposure was variable. Magnetic depletion of unwanted cells isolated CD4+ T cells from thawed PBMCs.

This receptor was identified in a human donor with classical Hodgkin lymphoma. J is TRBJ2-7 and V is TRBV18; TRBD1 agrees at 7 bases. Sequencing was performed on CD4+ T cells from blood, taken at baseline. The CDR3 protein is CASSGQVFEQYF. CDR3 in DNA: TGTGCCAGCTCAGGACAGGTGTTCGAGCAGTACTTC.